These 2 T cell receptor beta chains came from one sample sequenced in a study of siplizumab effects on memory and regulatory T cells. Measured with immunoSEQ multiplex PCR; TCRdb has only the in-frame clones, and not every one. The sample records some 100,000 clones, about 93% being singletons. The sample was non-Treg CD4+ T cells sorted from blood. The source is a human donor in good health.

The V call is TRBV6-4, the J call TRBJ1-2; D remains ambiguous. The ends were cut back, 0 bases at V and 5 bases at J, with 16 bases in the middle. Germline-derived CDR1 and CDR2 are MRHNA and SNTAGT. CDR3 length: 16 amino acids. The chain's CDR3 is CASSDSIGASIYGYTF. In nucleotides, the CDR3 is TGTGCCAGCAGTGACTCAATCGGAGCATCTATTTATGGCTACACCTTC.

The gene calls are TRBV5-6 and TRBJ1-1, with TRBD1 identical over 9 bases. V lost 4 bases to trimming and J lost 3 bases; unmatched junction nucleotides: 7. Germline V CDR1 and CDR2: SGHDT, YYEEEE. The CDR3 sequence is 15 residues long. The CDR3 spells CASSPGTGSDTEAFF. CDR3 DNA sequence: TGTGCCAGCAGCCCCGGGACAGGGTCGGACACTGAAGCTTTCTTT.